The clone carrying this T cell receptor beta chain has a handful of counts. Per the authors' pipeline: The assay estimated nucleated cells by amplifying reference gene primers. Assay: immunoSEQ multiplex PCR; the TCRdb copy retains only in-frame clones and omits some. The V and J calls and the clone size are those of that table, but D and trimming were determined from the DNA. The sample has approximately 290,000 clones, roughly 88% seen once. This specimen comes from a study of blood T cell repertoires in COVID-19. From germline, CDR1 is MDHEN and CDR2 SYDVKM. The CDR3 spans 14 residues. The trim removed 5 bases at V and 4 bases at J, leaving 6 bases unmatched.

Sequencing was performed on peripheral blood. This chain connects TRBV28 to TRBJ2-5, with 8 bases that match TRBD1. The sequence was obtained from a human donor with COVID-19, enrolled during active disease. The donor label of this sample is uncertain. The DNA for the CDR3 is TGTGCCAGCAGTGACTGGGACAGGAGAGAGACCCAGTACTTC. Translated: CASSDWDRRETQYF. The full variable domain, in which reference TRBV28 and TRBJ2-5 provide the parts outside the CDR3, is DVKVTQSSRYLVKRTGEKVFLECVQDMDHENMFWYRQDPGLGLRLIYFSYDVKMKEKGDIPEGYSVSREKKERFSLILESASTNQTSMYLCASSDWDRRETQYFGPGTRLLVL.